The rows below give T cell receptor beta chains drawn from one sample of a study of T cell repertoires and HLA-DP antigens. No cognate antigen is known for these TCRs. Repertoires were generated with immunoSEQ multiplex PCR, while TCRdb's copy carries only in-frame clones and drops some. The sample lists about 73,000 clones; 80% were seen once. Sequenced material: CD4+ T cells from PBMCs. The receptors stem from a man aged 55-75 years in good health and CMV-seronegative. The CDR3 runs from the conserved cysteine through the conserved F or W. Each record gives: clone size, D gene, V gene, J gene, CDR3 DNA, CDR3 protein. D genes are given only for firm matches. Clone size, where shown, is once, few, many, or a class for clones that have expanded.

clone size: NA; D gene: TRBD2; V gene: TRBV18; J gene: TRBJ2-3; CDR3 DNA: TGTGCCAGCTCACCATTAATAGCTAGCGGGACCACAGATACGCAGTATTTT; CDR3 protein: CASSPLIASGTTDTQYF
clone size: NA; D gene: NA; V gene: TRBV5-1; J gene: TRBJ1-5; CDR3 DNA: TGCGCCAGCAGGTTGCGACCCGGGACGGAGTATAGCAATCAGCCCCAGCATTTT; CDR3 protein: CASRLRPGTEYSNQPQHF
clone size: medium-sized; D gene: NA; V gene: TRBV7-2; J gene: TRBJ1-3; CDR3 DNA: TGTGCCAGCAGTTCCCAGGGAAACACCATATATTTT; CDR3 protein: CASSSQGNTIYF
clone size: NA; D gene: TRBD2; V gene: TRBV7-2; J gene: TRBJ2-3; CDR3 DNA: TGTGCCAGCAGCTGGATAGCGGGGTGGGCAGATACGCAGTATTTT; CDR3 protein: CASSWIAGWADTQYF
clone size: NA; D gene: NA; V gene: TRBV4-1; J gene: TRBJ2-1; CDR3 DNA: TGCGCCAGCAGCCCCTCGCAGAGCTCCTACAATGAGCAGTTCTTC; CDR3 protein: CASSPSQSSYNEQFF
clone size: NA; D gene: NA; V gene: TRBV28; J gene: TRBJ1-2; CDR3 DNA: TGTGCCAGCAGTTTGCCCGGACCCTATGGCTACACCTTC; CDR3 protein: CASSLPGPYGYTF
clone size: NA; D gene: TRBD2; V gene: TRBV5-1; J gene: TRBJ2-1; CDR3 DNA: TGCGCCAGCAGTCCCGGGGTAGCGGGGTACAATGAGCAGTTCTTC; CDR3 protein: CASSPGVAGYNEQFF
clone size: NA; D gene: NA; V gene: TRBV7-3; J gene: TRBJ2-1; CDR3 DNA: TGTGCCAGCAGCTTAACGGGAGGAAGCGATGAGCAGTTCTTC; CDR3 protein: CASSLTGGSDEQFF
clone size: NA; D gene: NA; V gene: TRBV11-2; J gene: TRBJ2-3; CDR3 DNA: TGTGCCAGCTCCCAGACGACAGCTACAGATACGCAGTATTTT; CDR3 protein: CASSQTTATDTQYF
clone size: NA; D gene: TRBD1; V gene: TRBV29-1; J gene: TRBJ1-1; CDR3 DNA: TGCAGCGTTGAAGATCGGCCAGGGGGAACCGGGGCTTTCTTT; CDR3 protein: CSVEDRPGGTGAFF
clone size: NA; D gene: TRBD2; V gene: TRBV5-1; J gene: TRBJ2-1; CDR3 DNA: TGCGCCAGCAGCTATAGCGGGAGGGATGGAAATGAGCAGTTCTTC; CDR3 protein: CASSYSGRDGNEQFF
clone size: NA; D gene: TRBD1; V gene: TRBV6-6; J gene: TRBJ1-4; CDR3 DNA: TGTGCCAGCAGTTATGGGGACAGTAATGAAAAACTGTTTTTT; CDR3 protein: CASSYGDSNEKLFF
clone size: NA; D gene: NA; V gene: TRBV6-6; J gene: TRBJ2-1; CDR3 DNA: TGTGCCAGCAAGATCAGCTCCTACAATGAGCAGTTCTTC; CDR3 protein: CASKISSYNEQFF
clone size: NA; D gene: NA; V gene: TRBV9; J gene: TRBJ2-3; CDR3 DNA: TGTGCCAGCAGCGTAGTTAGCACAGATACGCAGTATTTT; CDR3 protein: CASSVVSTDTQYF
clone size: once; D gene: TRBD2; V gene: TRBV7-9; J gene: TRBJ2-2; CDR3 DNA: TGTGCACCGGGGGGAACTAGCTTTACCGGGGAGCTGTTTTTT; CDR3 protein: CAPGGTSFTGELFF